The T cell receptor (beta chain) under discussion was sequenced for a study of CD8+CD57+ T cells in acquired aplastic anemia. Germline V CDR1 and CDR2: GTSNPN, SVGIG (reference sequence). The CDR3 length is 14 residues. J gave up 4 bases and V 2 bases, and 3 bases lay outside the gene matches. Genomic DNA provided the template from which TCR beta VDJ and CDR3 profiles were obtained. TCRdb reprocessed the reads via MiXCR and lists one record per CDR3 protein. This table has about 220,000 distinct CDR3 sequences, approximately 35% appearing once. The receptor's source is a human donor in good health, serving as a control. What was sequenced was sorted CD4+, CD8+, or CD8+CD57+ T cells (not recorded which) from PBMCs. V usage is TRBV30 and J usage is TRBJ2-2; 8 bases match TRBD2. The CDR3 spells CAWSLSGGTGELFF. CDR3 in DNA: TGTGCCTGGAGTTTAAGCGGGGGCACCGGGGAGCTGTTTTTT. The entire variable domain, with the rest obtained from reference TRBV30 and TRBJ2-2, is as follows: SQTIHQWPATLVQPVGSPLSLECTVEGTSNPNLYWYRQAAGRGLQLLFYSVGIGQISSEVPQNLSASRPQDRQFILSSKKLLLSDSGFYLCAWSLSGGTGELFFGEGSRLTVL.